The 20 T cell receptor beta chains in this list originate from one sample, sequenced in a study of T cells expressing NK-cell markers. One entry per CDR3 protein, without DNA, is what TCRdb gives after re-calling the 5' RACE reads. Its table records about 150,000 distinct CDR3 sequences. The sequenced sample consisted of blood T cells: a sorted CD56 or NKG2C T cell subset, CD4+ or CD8+ T cells, or bulk PBMC T cells (not recorded which). The receptor source for this set is a woman aged 45 to 65 in good health.

The V gene is TRBV2, the J gene TRBJ2-5; without DNA, the TCRdb call of TRBD2 cannot be checked. Germline V gives CDR1 SNHLY, CDR2 FYNNEI. This CDR3 spans 13 amino acids. CDR3 sequence: CASLLRDTETQYF.

The chain carries TRBV5-1 and TRBJ2-5; TCRdb designates TRBD2, a call that cannot be tested without DNA. The CDR3 spans 13 residues. CDR1 is SGHRS and CDR2 is YFSETQ in the germline V gene. CDR3 residues: CASSLGWRETQYF. Using reference TRBV5-1 and TRBJ2-5 for the parts outside the CDR3, the full variable domain is KAGVTQTPRYLIKTRGQQVTLSCSPISGHRSVSWYQQTPGQGLQFLFEYFSETQRNKGNFPGRFSGRQFSNSRSEMNVSTLELGDSALYLCASSLGWRETQYFGPGTRLLVL.

The chain recombines TRBV12-3 or TRBV12-4 with TRBJ2-5; with no DNA, the TCRdb D assignment of TRBD2 cannot be verified. CDR3 length: 13 residues. The CDR3 spells CASSTGVAETQYF.

The chain couples TRBV2 to TRBJ1-5. The CDR3 length is 14 residues. Germline assignment: CDR1 SNHLY and CDR2 FYNNEI. Here the CDR3 reads CASSQRRSNQPQHF.

J is TRBJ2-5 and V is TRBV10-2; TCRdb gives TRBD2 as the D gene, but with no DNA this cannot be confirmed. Germline V gives CDR1 WSHSY, CDR2 SAAADI. The CDR3 is 15 residues long. The CDR3 spells CASKMSSGREETQYF.

The J gene is TRBJ2-1, the V gene TRBV5-6; TCRdb's D gene call, TRBD1, goes unchecked for lack of DNA. This CDR3 contains 16 residues. Germline lookup yields CDR1 SGHDT and CDR2 YYEEEE. CDR3 loop: CASSGGSANTYNEQFF.

The gene calls are TRBV7-6 and TRBJ1-1; the TCRdb D gene call, TRBD1, has no DNA to confirm it. This CDR3 region has 17 residues. Germline CDR1 SGHVS, CDR2 FNYEAQ. The chain's CDR3 is CASSSYLTGVENTEAFF.

This chain links TRBV7-8 with TRBJ2-1; as DNA is missing, the TRBD2 call by TCRdb cannot be tested. The CDR3 has 15 residues. CDR1 and CDR2 (germline): SGHVS, FQNEAQ. This CDR3 is CASSLGGGTYNEQFF.

The chain employs TRBV12-5 and TRBJ1-5; TCRdb's D gene call, TRBD1, goes unchecked for lack of DNA. CDR3 size: 14 residues. Germline-derived CDR1 and CDR2 are LGHNT and FRNRAP. The CDR3 is CASGIRQGNQPQHF.

This CDR3 reads CASSKTNSGHEQFF. This chain links TRBV9 with TRBJ2-1; the TCRdb call, TRBD1, lacks DNA for checking. Per germline, CDR1 SGDLS and CDR2 YYNGEE. CDR3 length equals 14 residues.

The chain employs TRBV12-3 or TRBV12-4 and TRBJ2-5; TCRdb gives TRBD1 as the D gene, but with no DNA this cannot be confirmed. The CDR3 has 14 amino acids. CDR3 residues: CASIRGGSGETQYF.

The chain uses TRBV28 and TRBJ1-4; checking the TCRdb D call of TRBD1 is not possible without DNA. CDR3 size: 16 residues. Germline CDR1 is MDHEN and CDR2 is SYDVKM. The CDR3 loop is CASSLRDRGRREKLFF.

This chain uses TRBV4-2 with TRBJ2-1; TCRdb proposes TRBD2, but this gene call is untestable without DNA. The CDR3 is 13 amino acids. Germline V gene sequence: CDR1 LGHNA, CDR2 YNFKEQ. The CDR3 spells CASSQGGLAGVFF.

The V call is TRBV20-1, the J call TRBJ2-7. The germline V gene encodes CDR1 DFQATT and CDR2 SNEGSKA (reference sequence). The CDR3 totals 12 residues. The CDR3 region is CSARESFYEQYF.

The chain uses TRBV5-1 and TRBJ2-4; TCRdb proposes TRBD1, but this gene call is untestable without DNA. This CDR3 is 13 amino acids long. Germline CDR1 reads SGHRS; CDR2 reads YFSETQ. The chain's CDR3 is CASSPPRQNIQYF.

J is TRBJ2-1 and V is TRBV6-4; TCRdb outputs TRBD1, but without DNA this stays unchecked. The germline CDR1 and CDR2 sequences are MRHNA and SNTAGT. The CDR3 is made up of 14 amino acids. CDR3 in amino acids: CASSPSGLWDEQFF.

This CDR3 reads CASREGTVPINEKLFF. The rearrangement joins TRBV4-1 to TRBJ1-4. CDR1 and CDR2 (germline): MGHRA, YSYEKL. This CDR3 is built from 16 residues.

The V and J genes are TRBV19 and TRBJ2-6; TCRdb's assignment of TRBD2 cannot be checked, as there is no DNA. The CDR3 has 19 residues. Per the germline V gene, CDR1 is LNHDA and CDR2 is SQIVND (reference sequence). The CDR3 loop reads CASSPPAGTPGSGANVLTF.

This rearrangement joins TRBV7-8 to TRBJ2-2; the D call of TRBD2 rests on TCRdb alone, since no DNA is present to check it. The V gene's germline CDR1 is SGHVS and CDR2 FQNEAQ. CDR3 length: 16 residues. Here the CDR3 reads CASSLAERTNTGELFF.

CDR3 residues: CASSPDSNTGELFF. The chain couples TRBV2 to TRBJ2-2. The CDR3 spans 14 residues. Germline CDR1 reads SNHLY; CDR2 reads FYNNEI. Full variable domain (remainder filled in from reference TRBV2 and TRBJ2-2): EPEVTQTPSHQVTQMGQEVILRCVPISNHLYFYWYRQILGQKVEFLVSFYNNEISEKSEIFDDQFSVERPDGSNFTLKIRSTKLEDSAMYFCASSPDSNTGELFFGEGSRLTVL.